Shown below are 2 T cell receptor beta chains from a single sample sequenced in a study of T cell repertoires in cytomegalovirus infection. In TCRdb, the reads were re-called with MiXCR into one record per CDR3 protein. The sample shows some 300,000 distinct CDR3 sequences, roughly an eighth of them seen only once. The sequenced sample was PBMCs. The receptors here all came from a human donor in good health (CMV status not recorded). Some clones in this sample may be carry-over from other donors' samples.

At least ten counts were recorded for this clonotype. The CDR3 loop reads CAVPHGQGHQETQYF. The CDR3, as DNA: TGTGCCGTCCCCCACGGACAGGGGCATCAAGAGACCCAGTACTTC. The chain joins TRBV10-3 to TRBJ2-5, with 9 bases lining up with TRBD1. The junction had 12 bases not matched to a gene; V was cut back by 11 bases and J by 2 bases. CDR1 is ENHRY and CDR2 is SYGVKD in the germline V gene. The CDR3 is 15 residues long.

The chain couples TRBV15 to TRBJ1-5; D remains unclear. In germline, CDR1 is LNHNV, CDR2 YYDKDF (reference sequence). The CDR3 covers 16 residues. The V end was cut by 4 bases, the J end by 0 bases, with 13 bases between. CDR3 nucleotide sequence: TGTGCCACCAGCACCCGGACTATGGGTAGCAATCAGCCCCAGCATTTT. The encoded protein is CATSTRTMGSNQPQHF.